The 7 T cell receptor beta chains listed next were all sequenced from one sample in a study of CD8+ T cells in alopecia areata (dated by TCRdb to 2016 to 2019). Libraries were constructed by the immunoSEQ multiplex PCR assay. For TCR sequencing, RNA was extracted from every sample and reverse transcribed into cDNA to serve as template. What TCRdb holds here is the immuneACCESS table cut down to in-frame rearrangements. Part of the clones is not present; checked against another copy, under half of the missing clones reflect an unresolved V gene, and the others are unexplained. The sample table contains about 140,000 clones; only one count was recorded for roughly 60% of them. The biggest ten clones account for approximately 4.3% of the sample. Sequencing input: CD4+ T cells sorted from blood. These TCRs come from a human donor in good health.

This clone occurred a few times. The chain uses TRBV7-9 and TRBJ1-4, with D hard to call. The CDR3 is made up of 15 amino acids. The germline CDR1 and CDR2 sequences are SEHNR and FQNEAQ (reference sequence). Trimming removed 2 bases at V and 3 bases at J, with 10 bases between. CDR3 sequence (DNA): TGTGCCAGCAGCTTATTGGTCGGTCCTAATGAAAAACTGTTTTTT. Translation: CASSLLVGPNEKLFF. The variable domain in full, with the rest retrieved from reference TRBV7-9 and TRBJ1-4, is DTGVSQNPRHKITKRGQNVTFRCDPISEHNRLYWYRQTLGQGPEFLTYFQNEAQLEKSRLLSDRFSAERPKGSFSTLEIQRTEQGDSAMYLCASSLLVGPNEKLFFGSGTQLSVL.

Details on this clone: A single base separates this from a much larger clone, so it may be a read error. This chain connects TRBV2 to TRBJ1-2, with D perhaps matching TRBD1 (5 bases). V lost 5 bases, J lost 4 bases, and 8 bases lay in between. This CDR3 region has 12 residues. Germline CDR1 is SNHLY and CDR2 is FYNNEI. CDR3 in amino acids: CASSPRVYGYTF. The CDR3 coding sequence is TGTGCCAGCAGTCCCAGGGTCTATGGCTACACCTTC.

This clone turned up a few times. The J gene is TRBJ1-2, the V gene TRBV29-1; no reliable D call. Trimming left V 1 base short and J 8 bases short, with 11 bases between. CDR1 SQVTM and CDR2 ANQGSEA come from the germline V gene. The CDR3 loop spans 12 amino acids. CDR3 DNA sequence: TGCAGCGTTGAAGTTCTGGCCGGGGGCTACACCTTC. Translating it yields CSVEVLAGGYTF.

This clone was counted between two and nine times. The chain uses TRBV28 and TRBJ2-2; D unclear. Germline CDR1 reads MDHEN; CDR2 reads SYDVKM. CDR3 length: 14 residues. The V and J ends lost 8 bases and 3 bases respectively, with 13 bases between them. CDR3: CASLPRNDTGELFF. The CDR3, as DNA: TGTGCCAGCCTACCACGAAACGACACCGGGGAGCTGTTTTTT.

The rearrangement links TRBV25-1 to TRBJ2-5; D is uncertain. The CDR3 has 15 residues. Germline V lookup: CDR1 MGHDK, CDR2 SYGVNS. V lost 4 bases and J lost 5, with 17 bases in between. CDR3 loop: CASSGRRTSRETQYF. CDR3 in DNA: TGTGCCAGCAGTGGTAGAAGGACGAGTCGGGAGACCCAGTACTTC.

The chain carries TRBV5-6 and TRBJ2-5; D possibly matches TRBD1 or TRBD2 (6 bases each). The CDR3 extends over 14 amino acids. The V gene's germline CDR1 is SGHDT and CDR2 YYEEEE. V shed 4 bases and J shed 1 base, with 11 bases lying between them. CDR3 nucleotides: TGTGCCAGCAGCACACAGGGAGGCCAAGAGACCCAGTACTTC. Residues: CASSTQGGQETQYF.

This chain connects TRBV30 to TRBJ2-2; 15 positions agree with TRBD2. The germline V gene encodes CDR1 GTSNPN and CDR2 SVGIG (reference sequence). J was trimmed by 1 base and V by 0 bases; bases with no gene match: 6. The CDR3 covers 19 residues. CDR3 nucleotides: TGTGCCTGGAGTGTACGGGGACTAGCGGGAGGACTGAACACCGGGGAGCTGTTTTTT. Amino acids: CAWSVRGLAGGLNTGELFF.